This entry describes one T cell receptor beta chain. Antigen specificity is unknown. This CDR3 spans 16 amino acids. Trimming at V came to 7 bases and at J to 7 bases, leaving 17 bases not matched to a gene. Germline V gives CDR1 SQVTM, CDR2 ANQGSEA. The data are from a study of shared clonotypes between healthy human individuals. It was at deep level that the assay was run. This table comes from immunoSEQ multiplex PCR, and its TCRdb copy is limited to in-frame clones, with some not included. The table lists 950,000 to 1,100,000 clones, about four fifths of them singletons. Findings and limits, study-wide: Generation probabilities were higher for clonotypes shared across all four sorted-subset donors than for unshared ones. In having few donors, the study represented limited genetic and exposure-history diversity.

This TCR was recovered from a man aged 18 to 29 in good health. Some clones in this sample may be carry-over from other donors' samples. The chain is built from TRBV29-1 and TRBJ2-7; 12 bases are a match to TRBD2. Sequencing was done on a sample of memory CD4+ T cells from PBMCs. Subset: CD45RA-negative fraction. DNA for the CDR3: TGCAGCGCGACGAGCGCGACTAGCGGGAGTACGGGGGAGCAGTACTTC. Amino acids: CSATSATSGSTGEQYF.